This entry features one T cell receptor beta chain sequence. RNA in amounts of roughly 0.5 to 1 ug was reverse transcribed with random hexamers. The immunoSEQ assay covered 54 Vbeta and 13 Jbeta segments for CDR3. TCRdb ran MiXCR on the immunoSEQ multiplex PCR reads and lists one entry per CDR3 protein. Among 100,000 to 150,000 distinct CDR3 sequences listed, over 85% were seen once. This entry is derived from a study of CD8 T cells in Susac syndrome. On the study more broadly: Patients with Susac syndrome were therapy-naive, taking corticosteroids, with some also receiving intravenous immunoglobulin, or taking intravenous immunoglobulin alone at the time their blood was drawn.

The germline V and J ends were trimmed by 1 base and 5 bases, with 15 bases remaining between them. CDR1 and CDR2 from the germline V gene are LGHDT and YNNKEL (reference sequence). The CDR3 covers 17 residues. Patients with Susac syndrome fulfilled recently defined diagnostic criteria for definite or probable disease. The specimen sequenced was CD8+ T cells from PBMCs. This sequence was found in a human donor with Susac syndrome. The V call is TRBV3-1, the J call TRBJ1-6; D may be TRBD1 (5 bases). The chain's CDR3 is CASSQAGEGLNNSPLHF. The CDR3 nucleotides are TGTGCCAGCAGCCAAGCGGGAGAGGGGTTGAATAATTCACCCCTCCACTTT.